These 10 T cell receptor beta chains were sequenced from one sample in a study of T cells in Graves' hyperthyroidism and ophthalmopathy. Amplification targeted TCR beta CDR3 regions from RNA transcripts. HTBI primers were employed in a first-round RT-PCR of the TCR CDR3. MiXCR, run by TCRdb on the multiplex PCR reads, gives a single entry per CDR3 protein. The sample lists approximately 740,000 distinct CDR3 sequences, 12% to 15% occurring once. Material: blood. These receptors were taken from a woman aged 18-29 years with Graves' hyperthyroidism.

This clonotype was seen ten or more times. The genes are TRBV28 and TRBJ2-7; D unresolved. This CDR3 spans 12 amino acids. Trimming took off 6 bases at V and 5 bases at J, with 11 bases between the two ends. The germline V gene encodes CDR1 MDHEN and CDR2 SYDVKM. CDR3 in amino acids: CASSRKINEQYF. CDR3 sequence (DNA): TGTGCCAGCAGCCGGAAAATTAACGAGCAGTACTTC.

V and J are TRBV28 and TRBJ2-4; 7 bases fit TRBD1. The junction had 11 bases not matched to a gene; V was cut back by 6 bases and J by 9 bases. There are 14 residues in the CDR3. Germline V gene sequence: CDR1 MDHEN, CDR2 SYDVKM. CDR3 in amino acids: CASRKRTGPSIQYF. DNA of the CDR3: TGTGCCAGCAGAAAACGGACAGGCCCCTCCATTCAGTACTTC.

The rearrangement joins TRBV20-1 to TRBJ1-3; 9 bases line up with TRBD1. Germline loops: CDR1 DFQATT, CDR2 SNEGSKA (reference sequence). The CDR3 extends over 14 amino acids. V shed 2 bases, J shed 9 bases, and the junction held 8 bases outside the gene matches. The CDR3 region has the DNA TGCAGTGCTAGAAGCACGGGACAGGGAGGCACCATATATTTT. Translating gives CSARSTGQGGTIYF.

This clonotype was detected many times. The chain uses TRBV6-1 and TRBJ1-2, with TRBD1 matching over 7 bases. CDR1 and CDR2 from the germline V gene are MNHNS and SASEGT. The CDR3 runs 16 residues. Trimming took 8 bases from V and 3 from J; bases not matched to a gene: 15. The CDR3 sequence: CASVSTQQGIHYGYTF. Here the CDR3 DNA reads TGTGCCAGCGTGAGCACTCAACAGGGGATTCACTATGGCTACACCTTC.

Written as DNA, the CDR3 is TGCAGTGCTAGACCTAGGCTCTACAATGAGCAGTTCTTC. Amino acids: CSARPRLYNEQFF. V usage is TRBV20-1 and J usage is TRBJ2-1; no reliable D call. Trimming pared 2 bases from V and 3 bases from J, leaving 8 bases between. The CDR3 loop spans 13 amino acids. The V gene's germline CDR1 is DFQATT and CDR2 SNEGSKA (reference sequence).

The CDR3 DNA is TGTGCCAGCAAGCGCACGGGGGGCCCCCAAGAGACCCAGTACTTC. Its translation: CASKRTGGPQETQYF. J is TRBJ2-5 and V is TRBV6-2 or TRBV6-3; D possibly corresponds to TRBD2 (7 bases). Trimming removed 7 bases from V and 1 base from J, with 16 bases in between. There are 15 residues in the CDR3. CDR1 and CDR2 (germline): MNHEY, SVGEGT.

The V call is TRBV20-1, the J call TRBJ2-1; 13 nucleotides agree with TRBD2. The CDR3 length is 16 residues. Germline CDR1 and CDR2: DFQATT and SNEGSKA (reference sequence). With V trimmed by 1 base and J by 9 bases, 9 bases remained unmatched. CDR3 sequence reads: CSARVRTSGRGGEQFF. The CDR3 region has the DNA TGCAGTGCTAGAGTTCGGACTAGCGGGAGAGGTGGTGAGCAGTTCTTC.

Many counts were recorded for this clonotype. In DNA, the CDR3 is TGTGCCAGCAGTGCAGGTCAAGAGACCCAGTACTTC. Residues: CASSAGQETQYF. The gene calls are TRBV28 and TRBJ2-5, with D uncertain. V lost 5 bases and J lost 2, with 6 bases in between. From germline, CDR1 is MDHEN and CDR2 SYDVKM. The CDR3 is made up of 12 amino acids.

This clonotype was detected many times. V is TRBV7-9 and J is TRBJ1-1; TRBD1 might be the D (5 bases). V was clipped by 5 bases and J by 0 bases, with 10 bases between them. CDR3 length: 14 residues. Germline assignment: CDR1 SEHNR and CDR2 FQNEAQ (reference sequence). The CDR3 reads CASSGGTVNTEAFF. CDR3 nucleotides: TGTGCCAGCAGCGGAGGGACGGTGAACACTGAAGCTTTCTTT.

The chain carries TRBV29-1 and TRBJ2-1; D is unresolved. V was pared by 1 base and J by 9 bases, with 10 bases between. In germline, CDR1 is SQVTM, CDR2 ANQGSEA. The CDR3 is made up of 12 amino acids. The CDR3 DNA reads TGCAGCGTTGAAGTTACAGTGAGTGAGCAGTTCTTC. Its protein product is CSVEVTVSEQFF.